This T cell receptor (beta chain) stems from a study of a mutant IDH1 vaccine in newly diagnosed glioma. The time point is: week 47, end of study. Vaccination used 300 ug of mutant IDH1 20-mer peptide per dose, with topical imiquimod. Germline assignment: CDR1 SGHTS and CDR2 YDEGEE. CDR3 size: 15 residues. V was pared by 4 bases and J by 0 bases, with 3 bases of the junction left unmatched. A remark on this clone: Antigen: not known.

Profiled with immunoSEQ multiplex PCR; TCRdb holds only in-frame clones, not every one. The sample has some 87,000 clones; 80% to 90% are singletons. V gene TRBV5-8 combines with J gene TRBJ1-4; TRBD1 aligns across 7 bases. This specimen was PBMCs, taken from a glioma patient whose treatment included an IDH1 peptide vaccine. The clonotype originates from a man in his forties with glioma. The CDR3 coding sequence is TGTGCCAGCAGCCTGACAGGGACAACTAATGAAAAACTGTTTTTT. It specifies CASSLTGTTNEKLFF.